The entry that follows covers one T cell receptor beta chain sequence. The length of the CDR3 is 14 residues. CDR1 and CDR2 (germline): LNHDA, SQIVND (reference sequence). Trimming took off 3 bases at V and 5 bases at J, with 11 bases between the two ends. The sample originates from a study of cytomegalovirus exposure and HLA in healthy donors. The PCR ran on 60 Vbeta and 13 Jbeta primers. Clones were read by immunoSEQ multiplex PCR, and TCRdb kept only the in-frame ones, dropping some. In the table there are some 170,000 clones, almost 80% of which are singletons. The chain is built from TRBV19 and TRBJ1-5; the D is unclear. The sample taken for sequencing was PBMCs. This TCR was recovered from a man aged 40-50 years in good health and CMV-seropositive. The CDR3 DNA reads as TGTGCCAGTAGTATGGGAGCAAGTCATCAGCCCCAGCATTTT. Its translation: CASSMGASHQPQHF.